This T cell receptor (beta chain) stems from a study of blood T cell repertoires in COVID-19. The wider study: T cells, B-cell-depleted T cells, or PBMCs provided the cDNA or gDNA that served as material.

As handled by the study authors: Nucleated cell counts were estimated from reference gene primer amplification. The assay was immunoSEQ multiplex PCR, and TCRdb's table has in-frame clones only and misses some. That table furnishes V, J and clone size, whereas the DNA furnished D and trimming. The sample yields 250,000 to 350,000 clones, 90% seen once. Patients of the Seattle cohort, enrolled during active infection, were followed longitudinally. The CDR3 is 15 amino acids. V lost 6 bases and J lost 0; bases outside the gene matches: 2. Germline loops: CDR1 MNHEY, CDR2 SVGAGI. A remark on this clone: Other DNA variants within this sample encode the same CDR3.

The material sequenced was peripheral blood. This TCR derives from a woman in her twenties or thirties with COVID-19, enrolled during active disease. The gene calls are TRBV6-5 and TRBJ2-7; the match to TRBD2 covers 13 bases. The CDR3 reads CASRGLAGVSYEQYF. In DNA, the CDR3 is TGTGCCAGCAGAGGACTAGCGGGAGTCTCCTACGAGCAGTACTTC.